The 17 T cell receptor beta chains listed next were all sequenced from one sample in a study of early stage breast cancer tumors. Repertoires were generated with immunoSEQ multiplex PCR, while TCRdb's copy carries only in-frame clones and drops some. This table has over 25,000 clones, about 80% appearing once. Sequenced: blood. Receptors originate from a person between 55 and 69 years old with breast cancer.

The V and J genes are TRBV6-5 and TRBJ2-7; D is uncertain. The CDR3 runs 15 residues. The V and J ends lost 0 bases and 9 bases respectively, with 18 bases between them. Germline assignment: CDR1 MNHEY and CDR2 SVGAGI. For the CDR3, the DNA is TGTGCCAGCAGTTACTCGGGCCAACTGGCAGCTGGGCAGTACTTC. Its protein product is CASSYSGQLAAGQYF.

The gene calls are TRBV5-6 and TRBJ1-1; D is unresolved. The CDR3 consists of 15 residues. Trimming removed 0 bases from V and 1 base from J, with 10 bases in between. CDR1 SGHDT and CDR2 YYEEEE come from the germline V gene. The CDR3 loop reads CASSLEQFGNTEAFF. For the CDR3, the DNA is TGTGCCAGCAGCTTGGAACAATTTGGGAACACTGAAGCTTTCTTT.

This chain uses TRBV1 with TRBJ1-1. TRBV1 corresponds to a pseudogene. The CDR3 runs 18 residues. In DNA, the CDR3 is TGCACCAGCAGCCAAGATGTGCGGGGGGCTTGGCTGGTCACTGAAGCTTTCTTT. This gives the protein CTSSQDVRGAWLVTEAFF.

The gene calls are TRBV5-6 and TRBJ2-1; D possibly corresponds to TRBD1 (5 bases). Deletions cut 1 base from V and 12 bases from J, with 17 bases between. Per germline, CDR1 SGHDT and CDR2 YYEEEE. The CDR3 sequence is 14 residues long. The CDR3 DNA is TGTGCCAGCAGCTTGAACGGCAGGGTAACGGGGCAGTTCTTC. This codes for CASSLNGRVTGQFF.

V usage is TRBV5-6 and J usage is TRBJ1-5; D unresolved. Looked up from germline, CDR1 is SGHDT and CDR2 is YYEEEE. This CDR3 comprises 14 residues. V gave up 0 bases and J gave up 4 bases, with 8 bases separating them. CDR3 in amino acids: CASSLVGGNQPQHF. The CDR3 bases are TGTGCCAGCAGCTTGGTAGGCGGGAATCAGCCCCAGCATTTT.

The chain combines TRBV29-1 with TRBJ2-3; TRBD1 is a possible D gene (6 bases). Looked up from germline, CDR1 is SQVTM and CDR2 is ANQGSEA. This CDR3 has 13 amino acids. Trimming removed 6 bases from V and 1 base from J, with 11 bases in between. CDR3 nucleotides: TGCAGCGTGTCAGGGGTGGGCACAGATACGCAGTATTTT. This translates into CSVSGVGTDTQYF.

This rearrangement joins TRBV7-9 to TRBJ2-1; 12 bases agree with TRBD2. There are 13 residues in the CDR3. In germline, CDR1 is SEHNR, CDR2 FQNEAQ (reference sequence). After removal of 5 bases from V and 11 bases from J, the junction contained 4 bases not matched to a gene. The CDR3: CASSLGTSGQQFF. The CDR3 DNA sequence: TGTGCCAGCAGCCTAGGGACTAGCGGGCAGCAGTTCTTC.

CDR3: CASRPKSGSAQFF. CDR3 bases: TGTGCCAGCAGACCGAAGAGCGGGAGTGCGCAGTTCTTC. The V call is TRBV5-8, the J call TRBJ2-1; TRBD2 agrees at 8 bases. Germline V gene data show CDR1 as SGHTS and CDR2 as YDEGEE. The J segment lost 12 bases and the V segment lost 5 bases, leaving 10 bases of the junction unmatched. The CDR3 is 13 amino acids.

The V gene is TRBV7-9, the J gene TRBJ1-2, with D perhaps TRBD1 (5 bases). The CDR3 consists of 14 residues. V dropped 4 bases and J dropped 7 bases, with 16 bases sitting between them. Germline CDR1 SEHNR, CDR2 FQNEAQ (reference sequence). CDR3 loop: CASSSAGTTAGYTF. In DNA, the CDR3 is TGTGCCAGCAGCTCAGCCGGGACTACCGCTGGCTACACCTTC.

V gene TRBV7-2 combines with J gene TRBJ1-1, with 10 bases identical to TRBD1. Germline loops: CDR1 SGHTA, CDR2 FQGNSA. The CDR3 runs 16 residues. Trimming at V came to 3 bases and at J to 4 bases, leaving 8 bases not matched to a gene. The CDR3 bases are TGTGCCAGCAGCTTCCGACAGGGGGCAGTTAGCACTGAAGCTTTCTTT. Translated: CASSFRQGAVSTEAFF.

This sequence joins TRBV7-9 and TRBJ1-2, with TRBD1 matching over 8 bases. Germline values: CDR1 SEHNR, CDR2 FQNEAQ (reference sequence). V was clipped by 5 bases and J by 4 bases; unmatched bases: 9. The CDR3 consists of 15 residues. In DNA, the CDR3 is TGTGCCAGCAGCCGCGGGACAGGCTTAATCTATGGCTACACCTTC. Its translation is CASSRGTGLIYGYTF.

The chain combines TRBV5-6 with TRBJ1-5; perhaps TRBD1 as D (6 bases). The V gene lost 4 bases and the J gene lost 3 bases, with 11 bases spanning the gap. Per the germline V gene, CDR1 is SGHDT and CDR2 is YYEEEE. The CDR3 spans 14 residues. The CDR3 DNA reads TGTGCCAGCAGCCTCGGACAGCTCAATCAGCCCCAGCATTTT. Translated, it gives CASSLGQLNQPQHF.

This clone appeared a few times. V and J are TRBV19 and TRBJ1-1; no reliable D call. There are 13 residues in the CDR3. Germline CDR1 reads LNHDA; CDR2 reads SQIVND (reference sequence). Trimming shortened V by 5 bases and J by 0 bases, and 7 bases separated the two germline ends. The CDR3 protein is CASSQIMNTEAFF. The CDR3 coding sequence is TGTGCCAGTAGTCAGATAATGAACACTGAAGCTTTCTTT. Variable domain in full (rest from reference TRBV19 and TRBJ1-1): DGGITQSPKYLFRKEGQNVTLSCEQNLNHDAMYWYRQDPGQGLRLIYYSQIVNDFQKGDIAEGYSVSREKKESFPLTVTSAQKNPTAFYLCASSQIMNTEAFFGQGTRLTVV.

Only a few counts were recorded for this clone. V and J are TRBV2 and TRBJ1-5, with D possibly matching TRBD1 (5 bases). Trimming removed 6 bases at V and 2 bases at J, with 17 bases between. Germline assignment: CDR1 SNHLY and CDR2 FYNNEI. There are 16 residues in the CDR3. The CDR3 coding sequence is TGTGCCAGCAGGGAAAACGGGGGAGGGGGCAATCAGCCCCAGCATTTT. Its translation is CASRENGGGGNQPQHF.

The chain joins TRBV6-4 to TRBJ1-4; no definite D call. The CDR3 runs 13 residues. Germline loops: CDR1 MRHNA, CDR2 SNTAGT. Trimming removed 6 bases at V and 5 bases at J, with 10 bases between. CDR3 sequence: CASRFRLNEKLFF. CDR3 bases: TGTGCCAGCAGGTTTCGACTGAATGAAAAACTGTTTTTT.

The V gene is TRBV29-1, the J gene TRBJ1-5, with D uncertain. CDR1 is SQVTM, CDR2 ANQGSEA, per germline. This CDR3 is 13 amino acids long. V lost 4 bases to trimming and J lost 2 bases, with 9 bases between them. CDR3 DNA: TGCAGCGTTGGCGGGGAGGGCAATCAGCCCCAGCATTTT. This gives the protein CSVGGEGNQPQHF.

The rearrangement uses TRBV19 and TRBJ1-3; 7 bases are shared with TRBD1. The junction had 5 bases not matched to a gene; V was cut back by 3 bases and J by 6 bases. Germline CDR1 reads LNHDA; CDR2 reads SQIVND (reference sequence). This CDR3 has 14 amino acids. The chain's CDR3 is CASSIGTAQNTIYF. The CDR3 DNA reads TGTGCCAGTAGTATCGGGACAGCTCAAAACACCATATATTTT.